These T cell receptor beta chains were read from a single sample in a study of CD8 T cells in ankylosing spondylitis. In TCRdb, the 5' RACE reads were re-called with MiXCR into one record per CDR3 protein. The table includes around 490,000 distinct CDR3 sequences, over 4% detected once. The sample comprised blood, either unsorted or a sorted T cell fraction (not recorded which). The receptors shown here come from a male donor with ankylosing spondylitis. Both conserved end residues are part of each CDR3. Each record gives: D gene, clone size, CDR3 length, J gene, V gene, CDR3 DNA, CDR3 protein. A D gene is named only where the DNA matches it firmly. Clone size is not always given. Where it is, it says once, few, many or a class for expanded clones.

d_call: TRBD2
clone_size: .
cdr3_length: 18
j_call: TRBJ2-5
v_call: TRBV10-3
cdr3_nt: TGTGCCATCAGTGAGTCGCGTCAGGGACTAGCGGGACAAGAGACCCAGTACTTC
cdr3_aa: CAISESRQGLAGQETQYF

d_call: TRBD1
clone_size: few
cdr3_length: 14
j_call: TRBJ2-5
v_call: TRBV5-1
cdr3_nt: TGCGCCAGCCGTCGACAGGGTGTTATAGAGACCCAGTACTTC
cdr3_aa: CASRRQGVIETQYF

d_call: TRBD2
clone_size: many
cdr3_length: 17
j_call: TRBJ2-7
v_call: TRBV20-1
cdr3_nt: TGCAGTGCTAGAGGGGTGGGGAGGGGCGAAGGATCCTACGAGCAGTACTTC
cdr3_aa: CSARGVGRGEGSYEQYF

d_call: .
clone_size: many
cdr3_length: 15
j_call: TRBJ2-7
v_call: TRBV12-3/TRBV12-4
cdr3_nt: TGTGCCAGCGGCCCGGGACACCGAATGAACTACGAGCAGTACTTC
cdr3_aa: CASGPGHRMNYEQYF

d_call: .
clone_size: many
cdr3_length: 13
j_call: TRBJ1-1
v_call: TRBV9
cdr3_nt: TGTGCCAGCAGCGGGGGCATGAACACTGAAGCTTTCTTT
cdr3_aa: CASSGGMNTEAFF

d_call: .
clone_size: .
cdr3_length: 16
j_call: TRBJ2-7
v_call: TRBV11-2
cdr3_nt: TGTGCCAGCAGCCCCCGTTTCGCGGCAAGCGCCTACGAGCAGTACTTC
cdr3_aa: CASSPRFAASAYEQYF

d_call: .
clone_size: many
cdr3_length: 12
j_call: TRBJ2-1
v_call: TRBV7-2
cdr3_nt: TGTGCCAGCAGCTTAAGCCTCAATGAGCAGTTCTTC
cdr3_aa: CASSLSLNEQFF

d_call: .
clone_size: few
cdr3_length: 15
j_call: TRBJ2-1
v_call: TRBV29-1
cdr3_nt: TGCAGCGTTGAAGATCGGGTCCAGGGAAGCTATGAGCAGTTCTTC
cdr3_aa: CSVEDRVQGSYEQFF

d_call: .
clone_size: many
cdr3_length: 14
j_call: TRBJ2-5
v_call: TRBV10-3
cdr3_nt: TGTGCCATCAGTGAGTACAGGGTTCAAGAGACCCAGTACTTC
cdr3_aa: CAISEYRVQETQYF

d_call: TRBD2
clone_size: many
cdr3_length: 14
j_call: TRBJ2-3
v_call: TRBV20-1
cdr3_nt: TGCAGTTCGATACTAGCGGGGTATTCAGATACGCAGTATTTT
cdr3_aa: CSSILAGYSDTQYF

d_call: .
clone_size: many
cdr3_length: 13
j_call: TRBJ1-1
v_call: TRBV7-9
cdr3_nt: TGTGCCAGCAGCTTCCGGATAAACACTGAAGCTTTCTTT
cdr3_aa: CASSFRINTEAFF

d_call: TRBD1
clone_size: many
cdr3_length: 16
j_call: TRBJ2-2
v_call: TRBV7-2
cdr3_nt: TGTGCCAGCAGCTCCTACAGGGGGGTCAACACCGGGGAGCTGTTTTTT
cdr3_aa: CASSSYRGVNTGELFF

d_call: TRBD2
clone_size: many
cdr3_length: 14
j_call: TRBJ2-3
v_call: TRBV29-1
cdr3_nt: TGCAGCGTTGAAGGCGGGAGGGCCGGAGATACGCAGTATTTT
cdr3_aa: CSVEGGRAGDTQYF

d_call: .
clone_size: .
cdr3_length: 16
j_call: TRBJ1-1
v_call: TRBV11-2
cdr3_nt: TGTGCCAGCAGCGATCGAGGGGGTAGGATGAACACTGAAGCTTTCTTT
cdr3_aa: CASSDRGGRMNTEAFF

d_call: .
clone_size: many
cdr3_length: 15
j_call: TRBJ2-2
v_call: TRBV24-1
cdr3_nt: TGTGCCACCAGTGTAGTCGGATCGAACACCGGGGAGCTGTTTTTT
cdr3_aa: CATSVVGSNTGELFF

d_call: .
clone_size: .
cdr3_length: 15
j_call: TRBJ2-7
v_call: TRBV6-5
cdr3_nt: TGTGCCAGCAGTTACGCCACGGGACACGCCTACGAGCAGTACTTC
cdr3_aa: CASSYATGHAYEQYF

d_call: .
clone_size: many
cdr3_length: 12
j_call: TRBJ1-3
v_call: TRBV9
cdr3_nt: TGTGCCAGCAGCCCGGGACCGAACACCATATATTTT
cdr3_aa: CASSPGPNTIYF

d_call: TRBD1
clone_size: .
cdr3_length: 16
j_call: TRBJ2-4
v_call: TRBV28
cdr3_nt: TGTGCCAGCAGTTTATACCGGGACAGGGGGTTCAACATTCAGTACTTC
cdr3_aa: CASSLYRDRGFNIQYF

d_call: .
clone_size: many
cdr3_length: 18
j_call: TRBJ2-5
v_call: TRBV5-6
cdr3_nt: TGTGCCAGCAGCTTGAGTTTTCATCAGGGACCTCCTCAAGAGACCCAGTACTTC
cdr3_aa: CASSLSFHQGPPQETQYF

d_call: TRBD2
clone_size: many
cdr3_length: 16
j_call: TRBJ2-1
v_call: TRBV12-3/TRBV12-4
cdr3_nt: TGTGCCAGCACGTCTTGGGGGGAGGGCCAGTACAATGAGCAGTTCTTC
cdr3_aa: CASTSWGEGQYNEQFF

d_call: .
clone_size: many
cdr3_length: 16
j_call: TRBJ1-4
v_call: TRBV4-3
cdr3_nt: TGCGCCAGCAGCCAAGAAGGAGAAGCAACTAATGAAAAACTGTTTTTT
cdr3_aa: CASSQEGEATNEKLFF

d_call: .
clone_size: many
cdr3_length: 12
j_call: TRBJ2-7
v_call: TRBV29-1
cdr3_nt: TGCAGCGTTGAAGAAGCTGGGGCGGAGCAGTACTTC
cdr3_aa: CSVEEAGAEQYF

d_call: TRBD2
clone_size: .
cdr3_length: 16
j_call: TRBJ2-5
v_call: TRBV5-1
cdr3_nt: TGCGCCAGCAGCTTGGGACTAGCGGGAGTGTTAGAGACCCAGTACTTC
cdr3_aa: CASSLGLAGVLETQYF

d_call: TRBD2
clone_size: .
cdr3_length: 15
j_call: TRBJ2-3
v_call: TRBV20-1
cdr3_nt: TGCAGTGCTAGACCTAGCGGAACGACCCCAGATACGCAGTATTTT
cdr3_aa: CSARPSGTTPDTQYF

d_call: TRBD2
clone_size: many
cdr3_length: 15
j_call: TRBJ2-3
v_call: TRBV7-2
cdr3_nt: TGTGCCAGCAGCGCGCGGGGGGACCTCACAGATACGCAGTATTTT
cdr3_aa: CASSARGDLTDTQYF

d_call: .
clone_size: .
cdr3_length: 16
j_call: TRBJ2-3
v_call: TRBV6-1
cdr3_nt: TGTGCCAGCAGTGAAGCGCTTCGGGTTCTCGCAGATACGCAGTATTTT
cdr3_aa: CASSEALRVLADTQYF

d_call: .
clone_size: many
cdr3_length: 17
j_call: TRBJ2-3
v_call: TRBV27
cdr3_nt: TGTGCCAGCAGTTTAAGGCGGGCAGGGCTAGTTACAGATACGCAGTATTTT
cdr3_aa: CASSLRRAGLVTDTQYF

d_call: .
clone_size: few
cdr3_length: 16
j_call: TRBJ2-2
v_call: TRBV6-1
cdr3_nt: TGTGCCAGCAGTGAAGAGGTGACTCTGCACACCGGGGAGCTGTTTTTT
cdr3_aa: CASSEEVTLHTGELFF

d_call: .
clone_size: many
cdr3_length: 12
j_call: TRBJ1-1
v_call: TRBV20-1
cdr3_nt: TGCAGAGTAATCGGTATGAACACTGAAGCTTTCTTT
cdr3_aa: CRVIGMNTEAFF

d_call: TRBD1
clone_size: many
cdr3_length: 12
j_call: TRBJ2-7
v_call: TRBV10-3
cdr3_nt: TGTGCCACGGGGACAGCCTCCTACGAGCAGTACTTC
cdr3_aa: CATGTASYEQYF

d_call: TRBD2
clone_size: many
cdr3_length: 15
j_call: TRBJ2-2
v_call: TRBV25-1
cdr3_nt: TGTGCCAGCAGGCCACTAGCGGGATACACCGGGGAGCTGTTTTTT
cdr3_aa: CASRPLAGYTGELFF

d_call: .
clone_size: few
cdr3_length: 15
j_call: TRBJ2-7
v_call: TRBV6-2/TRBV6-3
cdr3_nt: TGTGCCAGCAGTTACTCTGTCGGCTGGAGGGACGAGCAGTACTTC
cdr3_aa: CASSYSVGWRDEQYF

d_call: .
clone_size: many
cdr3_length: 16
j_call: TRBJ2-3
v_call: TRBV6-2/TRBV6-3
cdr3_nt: TGTGCCAGCAGTCCTTGGGGACACACTCGGGCTCATACGCAGTATTTT
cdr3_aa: CASSPWGHTRAHTQYF

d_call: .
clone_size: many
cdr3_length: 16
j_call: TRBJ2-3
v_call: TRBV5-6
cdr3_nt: TGTGCCAGCAGCAGGCTGGACACTTGGCTCACAGATACGCAGTATTTT
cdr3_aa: CASSRLDTWLTDTQYF

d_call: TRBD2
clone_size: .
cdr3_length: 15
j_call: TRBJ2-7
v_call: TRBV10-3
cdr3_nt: TGTGCCATCAGGGCAGGACTAGCGAGCTCCTACGAGCAGTACTTC
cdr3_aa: CAIRAGLASSYEQYF

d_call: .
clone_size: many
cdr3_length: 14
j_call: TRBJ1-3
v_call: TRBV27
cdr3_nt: TGTGCCAGCAGAGCCCCGGGGCCGGACAACACCATATATTTT
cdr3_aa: CASRAPGPDNTIYF

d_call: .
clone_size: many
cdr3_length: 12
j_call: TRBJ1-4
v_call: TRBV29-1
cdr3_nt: TGCAGCGCGACCCAGGGGAGTGAAAAACTGTTTTTT
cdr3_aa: CSATQGSEKLFF

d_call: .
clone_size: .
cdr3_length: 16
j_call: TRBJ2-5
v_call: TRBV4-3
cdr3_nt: TGCGCCAGCAGCCAAAGTCGTTTTGAAGTAGGAGAGACCCAGTACTTC
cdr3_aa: CASSQSRFEVGETQYF

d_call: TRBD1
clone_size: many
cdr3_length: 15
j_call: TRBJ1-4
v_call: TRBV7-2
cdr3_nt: TGTGCCAGCGGTTCGTGGGACAGCTTAGGTGAAAAACTGTTTTTT
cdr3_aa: CASGSWDSLGEKLFF

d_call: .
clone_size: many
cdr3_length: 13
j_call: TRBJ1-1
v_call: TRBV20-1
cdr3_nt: TGCAGTGCTAGAGAAACAGGAGGGTCTGAAGCTTTCTTT
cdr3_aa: CSARETGGSEAFF